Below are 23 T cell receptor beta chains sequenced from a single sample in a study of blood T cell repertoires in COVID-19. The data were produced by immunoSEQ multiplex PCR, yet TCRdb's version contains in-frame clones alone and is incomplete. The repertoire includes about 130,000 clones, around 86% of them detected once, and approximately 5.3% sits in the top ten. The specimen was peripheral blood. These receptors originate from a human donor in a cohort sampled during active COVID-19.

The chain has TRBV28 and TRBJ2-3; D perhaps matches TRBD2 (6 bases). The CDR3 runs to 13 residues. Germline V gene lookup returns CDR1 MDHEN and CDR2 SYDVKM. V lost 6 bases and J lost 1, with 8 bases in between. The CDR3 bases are TGTGCCAGCAGCCCGGGGGGCACAGATACGCAGTATTTT. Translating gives CASSPGGTDTQYF.

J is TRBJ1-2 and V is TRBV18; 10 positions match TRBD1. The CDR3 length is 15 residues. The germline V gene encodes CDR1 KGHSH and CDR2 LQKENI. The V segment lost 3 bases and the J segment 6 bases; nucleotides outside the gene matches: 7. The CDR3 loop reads CASSPWTGGEDGYTF. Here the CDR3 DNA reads TGTGCCAGCTCACCCTGGACAGGGGGAGAAGATGGCTACACCTTC.

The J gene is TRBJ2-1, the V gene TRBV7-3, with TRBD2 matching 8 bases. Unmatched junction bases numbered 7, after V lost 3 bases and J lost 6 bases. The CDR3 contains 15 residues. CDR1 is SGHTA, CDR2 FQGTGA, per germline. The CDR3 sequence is CASSFRDGRGNEQFF. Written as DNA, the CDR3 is TGTGCCAGCAGCTTCCGGGACGGGAGGGGCAATGAGCAGTTCTTC.

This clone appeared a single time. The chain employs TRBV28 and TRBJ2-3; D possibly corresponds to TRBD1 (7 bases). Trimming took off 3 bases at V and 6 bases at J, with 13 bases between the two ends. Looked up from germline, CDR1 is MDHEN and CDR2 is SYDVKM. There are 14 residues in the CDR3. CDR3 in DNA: TGTGCCAGCAGTTTCCCCAGGGGGAGGGATACGCAGTATTTT. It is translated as CASSFPRGRDTQYF.

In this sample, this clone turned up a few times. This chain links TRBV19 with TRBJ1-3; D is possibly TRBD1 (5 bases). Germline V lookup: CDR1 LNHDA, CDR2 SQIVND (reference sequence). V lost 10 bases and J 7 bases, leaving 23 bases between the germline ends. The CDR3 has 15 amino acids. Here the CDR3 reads CATNPRPGIRNTIYF. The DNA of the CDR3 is TGTGCCACCAACCCGCGGCCAGGGATTCGGAACACCATATATTTT.

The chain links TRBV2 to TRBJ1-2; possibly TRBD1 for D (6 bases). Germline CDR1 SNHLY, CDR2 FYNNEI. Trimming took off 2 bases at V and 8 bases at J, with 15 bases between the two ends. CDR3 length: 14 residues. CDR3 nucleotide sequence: TGTGCCAGCAGTGAACGGGGCAGGGGTGGAGGCTACACCTTC. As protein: CASSERGRGGGYTF.

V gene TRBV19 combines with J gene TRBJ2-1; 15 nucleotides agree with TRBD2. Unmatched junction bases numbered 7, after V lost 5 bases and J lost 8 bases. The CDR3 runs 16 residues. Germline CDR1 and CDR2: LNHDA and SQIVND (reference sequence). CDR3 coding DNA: TGTGCCAGTAGTTTATCGGGACTAGCGGGAGGAGATGAGCAGTTCTTC. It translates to CASSLSGLAGGDEQFF.

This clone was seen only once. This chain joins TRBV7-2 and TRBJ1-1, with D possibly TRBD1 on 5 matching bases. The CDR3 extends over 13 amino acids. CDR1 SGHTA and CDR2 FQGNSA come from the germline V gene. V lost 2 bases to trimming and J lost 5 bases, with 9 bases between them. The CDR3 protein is CASSLWQGTEAFF. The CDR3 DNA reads TGTGCCAGCAGCTTATGGCAGGGTACTGAAGCTTTCTTT.

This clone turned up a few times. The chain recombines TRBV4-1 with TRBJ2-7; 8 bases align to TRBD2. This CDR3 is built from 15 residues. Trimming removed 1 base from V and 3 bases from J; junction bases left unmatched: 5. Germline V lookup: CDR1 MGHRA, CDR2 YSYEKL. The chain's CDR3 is CASSQGISGDYEQYF. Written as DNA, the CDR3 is TGCGCCAGCAGCCAAGGGATTAGCGGGGACTACGAGCAGTACTTC.

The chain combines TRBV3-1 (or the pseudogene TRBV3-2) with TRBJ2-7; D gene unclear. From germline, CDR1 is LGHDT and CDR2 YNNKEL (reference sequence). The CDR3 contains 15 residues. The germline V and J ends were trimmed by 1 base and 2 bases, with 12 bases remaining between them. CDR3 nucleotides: TGTGCCAGCAGCCAAGTGTGGCGAGCGCCCTACGAGCAGTACTTC. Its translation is CASSQVWRAPYEQYF.

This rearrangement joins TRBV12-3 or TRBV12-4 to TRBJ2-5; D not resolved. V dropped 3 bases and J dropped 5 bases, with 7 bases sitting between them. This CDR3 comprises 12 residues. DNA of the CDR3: TGTGCCAGCAGTTTCGTTCTTGAGACCCAGTACTTC. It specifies CASSFVLETQYF.

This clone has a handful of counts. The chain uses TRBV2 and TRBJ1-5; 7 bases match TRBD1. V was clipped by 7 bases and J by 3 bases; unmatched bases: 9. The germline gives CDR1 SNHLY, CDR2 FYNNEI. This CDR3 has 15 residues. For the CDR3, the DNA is TGTGCCAGCAAAGGTAGGGACAGCCACAATCAGCCCCAGCATTTT. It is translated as CASKGRDSHNQPQHF.

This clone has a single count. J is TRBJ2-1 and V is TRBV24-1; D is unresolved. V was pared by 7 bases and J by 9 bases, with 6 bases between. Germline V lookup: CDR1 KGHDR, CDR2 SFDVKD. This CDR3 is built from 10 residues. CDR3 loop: CATRAVEQFF. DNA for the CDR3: TGTGCCACCAGAGCTGTTGAGCAGTTCTTC.

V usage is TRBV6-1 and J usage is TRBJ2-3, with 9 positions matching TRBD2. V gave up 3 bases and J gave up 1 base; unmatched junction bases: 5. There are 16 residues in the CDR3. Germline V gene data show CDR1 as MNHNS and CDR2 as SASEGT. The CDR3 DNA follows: TGTGCCAGCAGTGAGGTTTGGACTAGCGGCACAGATACGCAGTATTTT. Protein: CASSEVWTSGTDTQYF.

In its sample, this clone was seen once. The DNA of the CDR3 is TGTGCCAGCAGTCAGGTGGCAGGGTTTTACGACGAGCAGTACTTC. Translated, it gives CASSQVAGFYDEQYF. The chain couples TRBV7-8 to TRBJ2-7; a weak D match, TRBD1 (5 bases). Trimming took off 6 bases at V and 5 bases at J, with 20 bases between the two ends. The germline gives CDR1 SGHVS, CDR2 FQNEAQ. The CDR3 is 15 residues long.

CDR3 sequence (DNA): TGTGCCAGCAGTTTAGAGGGAGGCTATGGCTACACCTTC. Amino acids: CASSLEGGYGYTF. The chain couples TRBV12-3 or TRBV12-4 to TRBJ1-2, with D unresolved. V was clipped by 1 base and J by 4 bases, with 7 bases between them. The CDR3 has 13 residues.

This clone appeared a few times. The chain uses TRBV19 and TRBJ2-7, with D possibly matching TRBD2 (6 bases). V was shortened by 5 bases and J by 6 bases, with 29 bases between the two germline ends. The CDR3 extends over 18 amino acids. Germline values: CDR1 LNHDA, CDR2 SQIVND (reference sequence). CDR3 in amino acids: CASSGDGGLSLLSAEQYF. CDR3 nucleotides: TGTGCCAGTAGTGGGGACGGGGGATTATCCTTGTTAAGCGCCGAGCAGTACTTC. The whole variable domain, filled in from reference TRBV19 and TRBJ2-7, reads DGGITQSPKYLFRKEGQNVTLSCEQNLNHDAMYWYRQDPGQGLRLIYYSQIVNDFQKGDIAEGYSVSREKKESFPLTVTSAQKNPTAFYLCASSGDGGLSLLSAEQYFGPGTRLTVT.

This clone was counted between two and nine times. The CDR3 DNA is TGTGCCAGCAGTTGGACAGGGGGGGAGACCCAGTACTTC. It is translated as CASSWTGGETQYF. The chain carries TRBV27 and TRBJ2-5; the match to TRBD1 covers 10 bases. The germline V gene has CDR1 MNHEY and CDR2 SMNVEV (reference sequence). Trimming at V came to 4 bases and at J to 5 bases, leaving 1 base not matched to a gene. The CDR3 is made up of 13 amino acids.

The CDR3 region is CASIGGYTGELFF. CDR3 sequence (DNA): TGTGCCAGCATCGGGGGATACACCGGGGAGCTGTTTTTT. V is TRBV28 and J is TRBJ2-2; D is possibly TRBD2 (6 bases). Germline assignment: CDR1 MDHEN and CDR2 SYDVKM. CDR3 length: 13 residues. V was trimmed by 7 bases and J by 3 bases, leaving 9 bases between them.

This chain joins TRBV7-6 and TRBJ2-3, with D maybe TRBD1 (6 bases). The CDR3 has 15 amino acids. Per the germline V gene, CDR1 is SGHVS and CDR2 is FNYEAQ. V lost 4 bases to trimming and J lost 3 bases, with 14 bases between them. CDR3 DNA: TGTGCCAGCAGCTCCCAACCACAGGGAACAGATACGCAGTATTTT. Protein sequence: CASSSQPQGTDTQYF.

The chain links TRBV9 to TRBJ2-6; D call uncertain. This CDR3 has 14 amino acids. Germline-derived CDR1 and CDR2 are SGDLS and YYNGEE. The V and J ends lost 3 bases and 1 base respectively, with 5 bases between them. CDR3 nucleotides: TGTGCCAGCAGCGCCCAGTCTGGGGCCAACGTCCTGACTTTC. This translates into CASSAQSGANVLTF.

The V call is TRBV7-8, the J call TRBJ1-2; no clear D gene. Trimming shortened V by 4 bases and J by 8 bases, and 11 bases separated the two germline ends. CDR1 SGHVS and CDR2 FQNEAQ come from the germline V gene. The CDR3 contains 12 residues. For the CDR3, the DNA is TGTGCCAGCAGCTCCGTGTGGCAGGGCTACACCTTC. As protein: CASSSVWQGYTF.

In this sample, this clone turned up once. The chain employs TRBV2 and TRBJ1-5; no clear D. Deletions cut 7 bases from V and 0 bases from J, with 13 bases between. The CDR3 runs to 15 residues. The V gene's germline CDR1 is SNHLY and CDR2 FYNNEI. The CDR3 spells CASTPQQNSNQPQHF. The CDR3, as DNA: TGTGCCAGCACCCCACAGCAAAATAGCAATCAGCCCCAGCATTTT.